This entry lists 10 T cell receptor beta chains sequenced from one sample in a study of blood T cell repertoires in COVID-19. TCRdb keeps only in-frame clones here, not all; method: immunoSEQ multiplex PCR. The sample holds 150,000 to 200,000 clones, nearly 90% seen once. Sequencing was carried out using peripheral blood. The source is a man aged 55 to 70 with active or convalescent COVID-19.

The rearrangement joins TRBV24-1 to TRBJ2-3; possible D gene TRBD2, 6 bases. CDR3 length equals 17 residues. Germline CDR1 is KGHDR and CDR2 is SFDVKD. V gave up 0 bases and J gave up 0 bases, with 12 bases separating them. As DNA, the CDR3 is TGTGCCACCAGTGATTTGTACTCTAGCGCTAGCACAGATACGCAGTATTTT. Residues: CATSDLYSSASTDTQYF.

The V and J genes are TRBV25-1 and TRBJ1-1; D is undetermined. CDR3 length: 14 residues. CDR1 is MGHDK and CDR2 is SYGVNS in the germline V gene. V was clipped by 2 bases and J by 1 base, with 8 bases between them. The chain's CDR3 is CASSEPGENTEAFF. The CDR3 DNA sequence: TGTGCCAGCAGTGAACCCGGGGAGAACACTGAAGCTTTCTTT.

The chain joins TRBV9 to TRBJ2-7; 7 bases map to TRBD1. Trimming at V came to 3 bases and at J to 1 base, leaving 4 bases not matched to a gene. CDR3 size: 14 residues. Germline lookup yields CDR1 SGDLS and CDR2 YYNGEE. CDR3 nucleotides: TGTGCCAGCAGCGAGGGGGACAGATCCTACGAGCAGTACTTC. Its translation: CASSEGDRSYEQYF. Based on the CDR3 plus reference TRBV9 and TRBJ2-7, the full variable domain is DSGVTQTPKHLITATGQRVTLRCSPRSGDLSVYWYQQSLDQGLQFLIQYYNGEERAKGNILERFSAQQFPDLHSELNLSSLELGDSALYFCASSEGDRSYEQYFGPGTRLTVT.

This chain links TRBV5-1 with TRBJ2-1; 7 bases are shared with TRBD1. The CDR3 consists of 15 residues. Germline CDR1 reads SGHRS; CDR2 reads YFSETQ. Losses at the gene ends were 1 base for V and 5 bases for J; bases not matched to a gene: 6. The CDR3 protein is CASSLKGAWDNEQFF. The CDR3 region has the DNA TGCGCCAGCAGCTTGAAGGGGGCATGGGACAATGAGCAGTTCTTC.

The chain uses TRBV18 and TRBJ1-6; no clear D. The length of the CDR3 is 16 residues. Germline-derived CDR1 and CDR2 are KGHSH and LQKENI. The V and J ends lost 1 base and 7 bases respectively, with 14 bases between them. For the CDR3, the DNA is TGTGCCAGCTCACCACAGGAGCTCTTATCCAATTCACCCCTCCACTTT. Its protein is CASSPQELLSNSPLHF.

The rearrangement links TRBV7-8 to TRBJ1-3; D not certain. Trimming took off 5 bases at V and 0 bases at J, with 14 bases between the two ends. The CDR3 has 16 amino acids. From germline, CDR1 is SGHVS and CDR2 FQNEAQ. In nucleotides, the CDR3 is TGTGCCAGCAGCCTATTCGCGGGGAGCTCTGGAAACACCATATATTTT. As protein: CASSLFAGSSGNTIYF.

The rearrangement uses TRBV2 and TRBJ1-4; 7 positions agree with TRBD1. In germline, CDR1 is SNHLY, CDR2 FYNNEI. This CDR3 comprises 15 residues. J was trimmed by 8 bases and V by 2 bases; bases with no gene match: 8. The CDR3 region has the DNA TGTGCCAGCAGTGAAAACTCTGTACAGGGGGAAAAACTGTTTTTT. It encodes CASSENSVQGEKLFF. Drawing the rest from reference TRBV2 and TRBJ1-4, the complete variable domain is EPEVTQTPSHQVTQMGQEVILRCVPISNHLYFYWYRQILGQKVEFLVSFYNNEISEKSEIFDDQFSVERPDGSNFTLKIRSTKLEDSAMYFCASSENSVQGEKLFFGSGTQLSVL.

The chain employs TRBV5-4 and TRBJ2-1, with D maybe TRBD2 (5 bases). Looked up from germline, CDR1 is SGHNT and CDR2 is YYREEE (reference sequence). CDR3 length equals 14 residues. The V and J ends lost 4 bases and 0 bases respectively, with 8 bases between them. CDR3: CASSVDSSYNEQFF. CDR3 bases: TGTGCCAGCAGCGTGGACTCCTCCTACAATGAGCAGTTCTTC.

This chain joins TRBV5-1 and TRBJ2-2, with TRBD1 identical over 10 bases. Germline assignment: CDR1 SGHRS and CDR2 YFSETQ. The ends lost 4 bases at V and 5 bases at J; junction bases unmatched: 2. The CDR3 runs 14 residues. DNA of the CDR3: TGCGCCAGCAGCACGGGACAGGGGACCGGGGAGCTGTTTTTT. Its protein is CASSTGQGTGELFF.

This chain connects TRBV3-1 (or the pseudogene TRBV3-2) to TRBJ1-5; 10 bases match TRBD1. Germline CDR1 reads LGHDT; CDR2 reads YNNKEL (reference sequence). The J segment lost 6 bases and the V segment lost 4 bases, leaving 3 bases of the junction unmatched. This CDR3 is 14 amino acids long. The CDR3 bases are TGTGCCAGCAGCCTGGGACAGGGGACTCAGCCCCAGCATTTT. It yields the protein CASSLGQGTQPQHF.